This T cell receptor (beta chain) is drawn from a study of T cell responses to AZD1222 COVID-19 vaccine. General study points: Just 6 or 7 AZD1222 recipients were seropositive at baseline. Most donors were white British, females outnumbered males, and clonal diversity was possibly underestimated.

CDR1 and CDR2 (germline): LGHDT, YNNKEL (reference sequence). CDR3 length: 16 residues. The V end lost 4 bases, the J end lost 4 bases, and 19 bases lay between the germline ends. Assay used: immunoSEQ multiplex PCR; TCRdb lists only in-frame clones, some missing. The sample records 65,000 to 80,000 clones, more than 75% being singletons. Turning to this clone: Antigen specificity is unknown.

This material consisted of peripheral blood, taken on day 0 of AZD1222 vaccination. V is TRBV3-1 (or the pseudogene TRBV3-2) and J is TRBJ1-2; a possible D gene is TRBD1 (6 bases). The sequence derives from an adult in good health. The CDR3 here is CASSLKRNRAPYGYTF. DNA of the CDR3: TGTGCCAGCAGCCTAAAACGAAACAGGGCCCCCTATGGCTACACCTTC.